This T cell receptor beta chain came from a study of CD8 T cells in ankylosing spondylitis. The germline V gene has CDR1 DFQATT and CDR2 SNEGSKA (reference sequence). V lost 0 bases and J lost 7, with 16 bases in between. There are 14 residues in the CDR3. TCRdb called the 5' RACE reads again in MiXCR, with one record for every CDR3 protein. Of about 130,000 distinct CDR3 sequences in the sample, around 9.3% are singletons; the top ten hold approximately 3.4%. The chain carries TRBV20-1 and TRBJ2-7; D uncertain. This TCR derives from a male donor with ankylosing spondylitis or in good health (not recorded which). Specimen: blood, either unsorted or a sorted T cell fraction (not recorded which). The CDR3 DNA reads TGCAGTGCTAGAGATCGTGAATCACTAAGAGAGCAGTACTTC. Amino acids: CSARDRESLREQYF.